This TCR beta chain was sequenced during a study of CXCR3-negative and CXCR3-positive naive CD8 T cells. The CDR3 covers 14 residues. Germline CDR1 SGHNT, CDR2 YENEEA. Preparation of TRB cDNA libraries relied on 5' RACE carrying UMI labels. TCRdb reanalyzed the 5' RACE reads and collapses them to one entry per CDR3 protein, without DNA. This repertoire comprises 100,000 to 150,000 distinct CDR3 sequences; its ten largest clones make up around 0.37%. As concerns this clonotype: Antigen specificity is unknown.

Findings of the study overall: Naive subsets had comparable surface CD5; TCR strength was inferred from TRB CDR3 properties. Hydrophobicity of TRB CDR3s was greater in CXCR3-positive naive cells than in CXCR3-negative naive cells. Memory cells diverged, while naive CXCR3-positive and CXCR3-negative cells had similar TRBV-TRBJ usage.

This sequence originates from a human donor in good health. Some clones in this sample may be carry-over from other donors' samples. The sequenced sample consisted of naive CXCR3+ CD8+ T cells from blood. Indicated subset: CD45RO-CCR7+CD27+CD95- naive CD8+ T cells expressing CXCR3 (TNR3+). The chain couples TRBV11-3 to TRBJ2-2; the TRBD2 assignment by TCRdb is unverifiable without DNA. CDR3 amino acids: CASSLRGRTGELFF.